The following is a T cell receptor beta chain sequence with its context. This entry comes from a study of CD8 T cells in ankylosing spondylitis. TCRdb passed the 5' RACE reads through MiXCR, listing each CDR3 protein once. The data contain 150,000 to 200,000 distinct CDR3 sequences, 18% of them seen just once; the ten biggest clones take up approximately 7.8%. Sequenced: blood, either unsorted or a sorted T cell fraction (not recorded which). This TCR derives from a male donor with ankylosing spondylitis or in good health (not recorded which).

The CDR3 nucleotides are TGCGCCAGCAGCTTGGCGGACAGGGGCGTCAAAAACATTCAGTACTTC. Translating it yields CASSLADRGVKNIQYF. The rearrangement joins TRBV5-1 to TRBJ2-4; 9 positions agree with TRBD1. CDR1 SGHRS and CDR2 YFSETQ come from the germline V gene. The CDR3 has 16 amino acids. The V and J ends lost 0 bases and 3 bases, in that order; junction bases with no gene match: 4.